This T cell receptor beta chain was identified in a study of shared clonotypes between healthy human individuals. Notes on the study in general: Represented genetic and exposure-history diversity was restricted by having few donors.

Here immunoSEQ multiplex PCR was the method, and the copy in TCRdb shows in-frame clones only, minus some. The sample has about 990,000 clones; 70% to 80% are singletons. Investigators divided CD4+ cells into CD45RA+ naive and CD45RA-negative memory subsets. This clone was found a few times. What it recognizes is unknown. The sequence came from a man between 18 and 35 years old in good health. Some clones in this sample may be carry-over from other donors' samples. Sample: memory CD4+ T cells from PBMCs. Subset indicated: CD45RA-negative fraction.

This CDR3 is CASNRGKVSGMAKTQYF. The CDR3 nucleotides are TGTGCCAGCAACCGGGGAAAGGTTAGCGGGATGGCGAAGACCCAGTACTTC. The J gene is TRBJ2-5, the V gene TRBV7-2, with TRBD2 identical over 8 bases. J gave up 6 bases and V 7 bases, and 19 bases lay outside the gene matches. Germline-derived CDR1 and CDR2 are SGHTA and FQGNSA. This CDR3 region has 17 residues.